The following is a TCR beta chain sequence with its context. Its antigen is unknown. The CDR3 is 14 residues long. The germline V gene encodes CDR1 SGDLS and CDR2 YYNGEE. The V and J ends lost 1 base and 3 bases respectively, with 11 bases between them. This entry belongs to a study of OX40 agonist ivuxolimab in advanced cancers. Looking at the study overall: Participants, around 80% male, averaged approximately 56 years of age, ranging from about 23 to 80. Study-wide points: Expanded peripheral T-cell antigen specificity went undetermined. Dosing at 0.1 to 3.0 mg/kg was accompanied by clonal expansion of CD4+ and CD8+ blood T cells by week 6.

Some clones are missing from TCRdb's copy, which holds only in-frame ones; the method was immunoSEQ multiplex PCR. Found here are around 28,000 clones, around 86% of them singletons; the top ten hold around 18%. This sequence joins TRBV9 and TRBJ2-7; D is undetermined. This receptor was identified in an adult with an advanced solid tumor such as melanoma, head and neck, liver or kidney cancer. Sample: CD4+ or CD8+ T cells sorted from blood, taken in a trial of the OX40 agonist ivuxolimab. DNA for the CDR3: TGTGCCAGCAGCGTATCCCTGGGCCTCTACGAGCAGTACTTC. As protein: CASSVSLGLYEQYF.